One and the same sample provided the 14 T cell receptor beta chains below, sequenced in a study of T cell repertoires in cytomegalovirus infection. MiXCR, applied by TCRdb to the reads, yields one record per CDR3 protein. The data hold fewer than 550,000 distinct CDR3 sequences, with about 33% observed a single time. The sequenced sample was PBMCs. The receptors here all came from a human donor in good health (CMV status not recorded). Some clones in this sample may be carry-over from other donors' samples.

This chain connects TRBV19 to TRBJ1-6; 7 bases are a match to TRBD1. The V gene end was trimmed by 4 bases and the J gene end by 7 bases; junction bases not matched to a gene: 10. CDR3 length: 16 residues. Germline V gives CDR1 LNHDA, CDR2 SQIVND (reference sequence). The CDR3 DNA sequence: TGTGCCAGTAGTACTACAGGGGTTCTCCAGAATTCACCCCTCCACTTT. Translation: CASSTTGVLQNSPLHF. The full variable domain, with the rest looked up from reference TRBV19 and TRBJ1-6, is DGGITQSPKYLFRKEGQNVTLSCEQNLNHDAMYWYRQDPGQGLRLIYYSQIVNDFQKGDIAEGYSVSREKKESFPLTVTSAQKNPTAFYLCASSTTGVLQNSPLHFGNGTRLTVT.

This chain uses TRBV5-4 with TRBJ2-5; 11 nucleotides match TRBD2. This CDR3 contains 16 residues. Trimming took 6 bases from V and 4 from J; bases not matched to a gene: 11. Germline CDR1 reads SGHNT; CDR2 reads YYREEE (reference sequence). The CDR3 spells CASMDGSGGARETQYF. The DNA of the CDR3 is TGTGCCAGCATGGATGGTAGCGGGGGGGCTCGAGAGACCCAGTACTTC. Drawing the rest from reference TRBV5-4 and TRBJ2-5, the complete variable domain is ETGVTQSPTHLIKTRGQQVTLRCSSQSGHNTVSWYQQALGQGPQFIFQYYREEENGRGNFPPRFSGLQFPNYSSELNVNALELDDSALYLCASMDGSGGARETQYFGPGTRLLVL.

Notes on this clonotype: No conserved phenylalanine or tryptophan ends this CDR3, so it is likely a read error. The chain has TRBV28 and TRBJ2-7; D gene unclear. V gave up 3 bases and J gave up 0 bases, with 15 bases separating them. Germline V CDR1 and CDR2: MDHEN, SYDVKM. CDR3 length equals 16 residues. The CDR3 DNA follows: TGTGCCAGCAGTTTGTCGGACGGCCAAGGCTCCTACGAGCAGTACTTA. It encodes CASSLSDGQGSYEQYL.

The chain employs TRBV7-2 and TRBJ2-7; 8 bases are a match to TRBD2. The V segment lost 5 bases and the J segment 2 bases; nucleotides outside the gene matches: 14. This CDR3 has 17 amino acids. Germline CDR1 SGHTA, CDR2 FQGNSA. For the CDR3, the DNA is TGTGCCAGCAGCCGTTCTGGGGCAGCGGGGGCCACCTACGAGCAGTACTTC. It yields the protein CASSRSGAAGATYEQYF.

The chain recombines TRBV28 with TRBJ2-5; TRBD2 matches at 9 bases. The germline gives CDR1 MDHEN, CDR2 SYDVKM. CDR3 size: 15 residues. V trimming: 5 bases; J trimming: 4 bases; junction bases outside the gene matches: 8. The CDR3 DNA reads as TGTGCCAGCAGTCAGGGACTAGCCCGTTCAGAGACCCAGTACTTC. The encoded protein is CASSQGLARSETQYF.

The chain couples TRBV6-1 to TRBJ1-6; 7 bases align to TRBD1. The CDR3 spans 14 residues. The V segment lost 6 bases and the J segment 7 bases; nucleotides outside the gene matches: 6. CDR1 MNHNS and CDR2 SASEGT come from the germline V gene. The CDR3 is CASRPDRRNSPLHF. CDR3 bases: TGTGCCAGCAGACCGGACAGGAGGAATTCACCCCTCCACTTT.

This clonotype was recorded at least ten times. This rearrangement joins TRBV28 to TRBJ1-5; 9 nucleotides agree with TRBD1. This CDR3 is built from 16 residues. V shed 4 bases, J shed 5 bases, and the junction held 9 bases outside the gene matches. The germline CDR1 and CDR2 sequences are MDHEN and SYDVKM. The CDR3: CASSWFRDRVDQPQHF. The DNA for the CDR3 is TGTGCCAGCAGTTGGTTCCGGGACAGGGTCGATCAGCCCCAGCATTTT. Full variable domain (remainder filled in from reference TRBV28 and TRBJ1-5): DVKVTQSSRYLVKRTGEKVFLECVQDMDHENMFWYRQDPGLGLRLIYFSYDVKMKEKGDIPEGYSVSREKKERFSLILESASTNQTSMYLCASSWFRDRVDQPQHFGDGTRLSIL.

The V gene is TRBV5-1, the J gene TRBJ1-6; D call uncertain. Looked up from germline, CDR1 is SGHRS and CDR2 is YFSETQ. Trimming shortened V by 4 bases and J by 7 bases, and 9 bases separated the two germline ends. The CDR3 extends over 13 amino acids. The chain's CDR3 is CASSVDWNSPLHF. The CDR3 DNA is TGCGCCAGCAGCGTCGACTGGAATTCACCCCTCCACTTT.

This clonotype came up many times. The V gene is TRBV6-2 or TRBV6-3, the J gene TRBJ2-1; weak D call: TRBD2 (6 bases). CDR3 length equals 15 residues. Trimming pared 4 bases from V and 0 bases from J, leaving 10 bases between. The germline CDR1 and CDR2 sequences are MNHEY and SVGEGT. CDR3 sequence: CASSFRDSSYNEQFF. The CDR3 nucleotides read TGTGCCAGCAGTTTTAGGGACTCCTCCTACAATGAGCAGTTCTTC.

This clonotype was seen a few times. V is TRBV2 and J is TRBJ2-1; D uncertain. CDR1 SNHLY and CDR2 FYNNEI come from the germline V gene. The germline V and J ends were trimmed by 9 bases and 6 bases, with 9 bases remaining between them. The CDR3 is made up of 11 amino acids. CDR3 amino acids: CASPDGNEQFF. CDR3 bases: TGTGCCAGTCCGGACGGCAATGAGCAGTTCTTC.

The chain recombines TRBV5-6 with TRBJ1-5; D call uncertain. The V end was cut by 3 bases, the J end by 7 bases, with 14 bases between. The CDR3 has 14 amino acids. The germline gives CDR1 SGHDT, CDR2 YYEEEE. The CDR3 is CASSYFEESQPQHF. CDR3 nucleotides: TGTGCCAGCAGCTACTTTGAAGAATCGCAGCCCCAGCATTTT.

In regard to this clonotype: One end of the junction does not line up with germline, which may come from a read error. The chain links TRBV5-4 to TRBJ2-3; tentatively, D is TRBD1 or TRBD2 (6 bases each). Looked up from germline, CDR1 is SGHNT and CDR2 is YYREEE (reference sequence). The CDR3 is 15 residues long. The CDR3, as DNA: TGTGCCAGCAGCCTTTGGGGGGCCCTCACAGATACGCAGTCTTTT. Its protein is CASSLWGALTDTQSF.

This clonotype was seen a few times. CDR3 nucleotides: TGTGCCAGTAGTATGGGACTTAAGGGAGAGCAGTACTTC. It specifies CASSMGLKGEQYF. This rearrangement joins TRBV19 to TRBJ2-7, with D maybe TRBD2 (6 bases). With 3 bases removed from V and 7 bases from J, the gap between germline ends came to 13 bases. This CDR3 spans 13 amino acids. Germline CDR1 reads LNHDA; CDR2 reads SQIVND (reference sequence).

On this clonotype: At one of its ends the junction is not consistent with the germline gene, which may arise from a read error. The chain links TRBV7-2 to TRBJ2-3, with D possibly TRBD1 on 5 matching bases. The germline gives CDR1 SGHTA, CDR2 FQGNSA. CDR3 length: 12 residues. Here the CDR3 DNA reads TGTTCCAGCAGCTCCCAGCAGGGTACGCAGTATTTT. Amino acids: CSSSSQQGTQYF.